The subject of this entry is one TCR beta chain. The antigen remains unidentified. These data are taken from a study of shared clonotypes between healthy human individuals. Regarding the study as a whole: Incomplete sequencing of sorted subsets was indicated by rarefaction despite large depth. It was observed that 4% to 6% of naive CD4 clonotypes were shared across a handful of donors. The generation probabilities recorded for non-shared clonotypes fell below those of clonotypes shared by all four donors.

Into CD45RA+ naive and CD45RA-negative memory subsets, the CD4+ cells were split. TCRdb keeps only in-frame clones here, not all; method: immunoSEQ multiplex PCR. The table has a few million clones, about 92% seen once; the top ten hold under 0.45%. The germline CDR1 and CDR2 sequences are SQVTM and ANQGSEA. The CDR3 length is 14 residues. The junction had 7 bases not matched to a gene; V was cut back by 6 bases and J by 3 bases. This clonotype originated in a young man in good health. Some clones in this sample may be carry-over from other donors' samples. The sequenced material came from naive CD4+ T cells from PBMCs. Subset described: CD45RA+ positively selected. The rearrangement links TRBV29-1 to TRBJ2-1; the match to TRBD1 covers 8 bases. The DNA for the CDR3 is TGCAGCGTAGACAGGACAGGGCGCTACAATGAGCAGTTCTTC. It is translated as CSVDRTGRYNEQFF.